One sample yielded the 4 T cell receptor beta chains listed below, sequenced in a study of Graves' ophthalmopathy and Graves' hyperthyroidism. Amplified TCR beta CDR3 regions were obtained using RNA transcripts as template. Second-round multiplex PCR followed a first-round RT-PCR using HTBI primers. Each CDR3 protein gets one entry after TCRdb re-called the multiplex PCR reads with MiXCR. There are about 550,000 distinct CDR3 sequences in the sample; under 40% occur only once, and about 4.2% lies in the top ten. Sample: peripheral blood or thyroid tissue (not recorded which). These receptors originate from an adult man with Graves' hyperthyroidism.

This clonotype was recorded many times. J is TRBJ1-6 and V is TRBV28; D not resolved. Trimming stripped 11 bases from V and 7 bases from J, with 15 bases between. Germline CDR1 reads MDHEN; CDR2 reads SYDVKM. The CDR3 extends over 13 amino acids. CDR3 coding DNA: TGTGCCTCTTTGAGGGAGTTGAATTCACCCCTCCACTTT. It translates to CASLRELNSPLHF. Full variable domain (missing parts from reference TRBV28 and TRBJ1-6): DVKVTQSSRYLVKRTGEKVFLECVQDMDHENMFWYRQDPGLGLRLIYFSYDVKMKEKGDIPEGYSVSREKKERFSLILESASTNQTSMYLCASLRELNSPLHFGNGTRLTVT.

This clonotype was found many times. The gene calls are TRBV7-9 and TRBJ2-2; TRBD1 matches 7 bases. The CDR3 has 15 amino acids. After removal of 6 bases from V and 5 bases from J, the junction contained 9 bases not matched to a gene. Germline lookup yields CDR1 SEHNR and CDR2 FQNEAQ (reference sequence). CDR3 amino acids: CASSRQGLKTGELFF. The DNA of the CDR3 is TGTGCCAGCAGTCGACAGGGTTTGAAAACCGGGGAGCTGTTTTTT. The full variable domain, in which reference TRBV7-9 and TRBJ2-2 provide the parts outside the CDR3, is DTGVSQNPRHKITKRGQNVTFRCDPISEHNRLYWYRQTLGQGPEFLTYFQNEAQLEKSRLLSDRFSAERPKGSFSTLEIQRTEQGDSAMYLCASSRQGLKTGELFFGEGSRLTVL.

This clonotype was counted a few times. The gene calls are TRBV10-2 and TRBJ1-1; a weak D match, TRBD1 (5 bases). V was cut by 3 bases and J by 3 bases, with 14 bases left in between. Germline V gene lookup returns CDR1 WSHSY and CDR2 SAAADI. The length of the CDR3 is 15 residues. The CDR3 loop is CASSDLRGGDTEAFF. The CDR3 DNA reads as TGCGCCAGCAGTGATCTCCGGGGCGGCGACACTGAAGCTTTCTTT.

This CDR3 is CASSQVGGNEKLFF. CDR3 bases: TGTGCCAGCAGCCAAGTAGGCGGAAATGAAAAACTGTTTTTT. The J gene is TRBJ1-4, the V gene TRBV3-1; the D is unclear. Deletions cut 1 base from V and 5 bases from J, with 8 bases between. Germline CDR1 LGHDT, CDR2 YNNKEL (reference sequence). This CDR3 has 14 residues.